This T cell receptor beta chain was sequenced during a study of response to subunit inactivated influenza vaccine. Study conclusions and caveats: Few additional T cells are recruited per seasonal influenza vaccination, authors suggested.

MiXCR, applied by TCRdb to the RT-PCR reads, yields one record per CDR3 protein. Here the sample spans about 570,000 distinct CDR3 sequences, around 10% being singletons. This clonotype was observed many times. Its antigen is undetermined. The CDR3 contains 14 residues. Germline CDR1 is LGHNA and CDR2 is YNFKEQ. V shed 0 bases and J shed 3 bases, with 9 bases lying between them. These data were likewise used in another study, on T cells expressing NK-cell markers. That study reports: UMIs were included in TCR beta cDNA generated by 5'RACE template switching. Cells sorted as CD3+CD56+NKG2C+, CD3+CD56+NKG2C- and CD3+CD56-NKG2C+ T cells supplied the TCR beta repertoires. With respect to HCMV, most of the eight sequenced donors were seropositive, and one was seronegative. Similarly, these clonotypes led the CD3+CD56-NKG2C+ fraction as well in a handful of donors.

Here the sequenced sample was PBMCs from blood, taken on the day of vaccination. This rearrangement joins TRBV4-2 to TRBJ2-7; no reliable D call. The sequence came from a man over 45 who received an inactivated influenza vaccine. CDR3 nucleotides: TGTGCCAGCAGCCAAGATATGGGTTACTACGAGCAGTACTTC. It yields the protein CASSQDMGYYEQYF.